These T cell receptor beta chains were read from a single sample in a study of regulatory T cells in long-lasting Graves disease. TCRdb independently ran MiXCR on the multiplex PCR reads; one entry per CDR3 protein. The sample has hundreds of thousands of distinct CDR3 sequences; around 20% are singletons. Specimen: peripheral blood mononuclear cells (PBMCs), collected when the disease was refractory, from a patient treated with antithyroid drugs. These receptors originate from a female donor with Graves disease. Each CDR3 is given with its conserved first and last residue. Each record gives: CDR3 DNA, CDR3 protein, D gene, V gene, clone size, J gene. The D gene is left open where the match is weak. Not all rows give a size; the values are once, few, many and, for expanded clones, a class.

cdr3_nt: TGCGCCAGCAGCCAAGGCGGGGAAATCTATGGCTACACCTTC
cdr3_aa: CASSQGGEIYGYTF
d_call: -
v_call: TRBV4-1
clone_size: many
j_call: TRBJ1-2

cdr3_nt: TGTGCCAGCAGTTTACACAGGGGCGGTAATCAGCCCCAGCATTTT
cdr3_aa: CASSLHRGGNQPQHF
d_call: TRBD1
v_call: TRBV28
clone_size: many
j_call: TRBJ1-5

cdr3_nt: TGTGCCAGCAGTTTAGTTTGGGACAGGACCTACGAGCAGTACTTC
cdr3_aa: CASSLVWDRTYEQYF
d_call: TRBD1
v_call: TRBV12-3/TRBV12-4
clone_size: many
j_call: TRBJ2-7

cdr3_nt: TGCGCCAGCAGCGCAACCGGGACAGGGAAGACCTACGAGCAGTACTTC
cdr3_aa: CASSATGTGKTYEQYF
d_call: TRBD1
v_call: TRBV5-1
clone_size: few
j_call: TRBJ2-7

cdr3_nt: TGTGCCAGCAGCATGGCGGGGGAAACAGAGCGGCAGCCCCAGCATTTT
cdr3_aa: CASSMAGETERQPQHF
d_call: -
v_call: TRBV28
clone_size: many
j_call: TRBJ1-5

cdr3_nt: TGTGCCAGCACCGAATTGGCTAGCTGGAACACCGGGGAGCTGTTTTTT
cdr3_aa: CASTELASWNTGELFF
d_call: -
v_call: TRBV6-1
clone_size: many
j_call: TRBJ2-2

cdr3_nt: TGTGCCAGTAGTCCGGGACGGACTGCTAATGAAAAACTGTTTTTT
cdr3_aa: CASSPGRTANEKLFF
d_call: -
v_call: TRBV19
clone_size: -
j_call: TRBJ1-4

cdr3_nt: TGTGCCATCAGTGAAGCCCTTCAAGAGACCCAGTACTTC
cdr3_aa: CAISEALQETQYF
d_call: -
v_call: TRBV10-3
clone_size: many
j_call: TRBJ2-5

cdr3_nt: TGTGCCAGCTCACCACGACGAGCGGGAGGGAGAAAAGAGACCCAGTACTTC
cdr3_aa: CASSPRRAGGRKETQYF
d_call: TRBD2
v_call: TRBV18
clone_size: -
j_call: TRBJ2-5

cdr3_nt: TGTGCCAGCAGCTTAGCCCGGACGGATTTCAATGAGCAGTTCTTC
cdr3_aa: CASSLARTDFNEQFF
d_call: -
v_call: TRBV7-9
clone_size: many
j_call: TRBJ2-1

cdr3_nt: TGCAGCGTCAAGGGGGCGGGAGTTGCAACTAATGAAAAACTGTTTTTT
cdr3_aa: CSVKGAGVATNEKLFF
d_call: TRBD1
v_call: TRBV29-1
clone_size: -
j_call: TRBJ1-4

cdr3_nt: TGTGCCACCAGTGAGAGCGGACGGAAACAAGAGACCCAGTACTTC
cdr3_aa: CATSESGRKQETQYF
d_call: -
v_call: TRBV24-1
clone_size: -
j_call: TRBJ2-5

cdr3_nt: TGCGCCAGCTGTAAGGGGAAGGTCGGTGAAAAACTGTTTTTT
cdr3_aa: CASCKGKVGEKLFF
d_call: -
v_call: TRBV5-1
clone_size: many
j_call: TRBJ1-4

cdr3_nt: TGTGCCAGCAGCCAAGGATCAGGGGGCGGCTATGGCTACACCTTC
cdr3_aa: CASSQGSGGGYGYTF
d_call: TRBD1
v_call: TRBV3-1
clone_size: many
j_call: TRBJ1-2

cdr3_nt: TGCAGCGTTGGGGACGACGGAGCTGGAGATACGCAGTATTTT
cdr3_aa: CSVGDDGAGDTQYF
d_call: -
v_call: TRBV29-1
clone_size: -
j_call: TRBJ2-3

cdr3_nt: TGTGCCAGCAGCTCGGCCAGGGGGCGTACCGGGGAGCTGTTTTTT
cdr3_aa: CASSSARGRTGELFF
d_call: TRBD1
v_call: TRBV5-6
clone_size: -
j_call: TRBJ2-2

cdr3_nt: TGTGCCAGCTCACCGGGCTTTCCTCGACAGGACCAGTACTTC
cdr3_aa: CASSPGFPRQDQYF
d_call: -
v_call: TRBV18
clone_size: many
j_call: TRBJ2-5

cdr3_nt: TGTGCCAGTAGTATCGGTAGTATAAGCAATCAGCCCCAGCATTTT
cdr3_aa: CASSIGSISNQPQHF
d_call: -
v_call: TRBV19
clone_size: many
j_call: TRBJ1-5

cdr3_nt: TGTGCCAGTTCGACAAATCTCCCCTATGGCTACACCTTC
cdr3_aa: CASSTNLPYGYTF
d_call: -
v_call: TRBV19
clone_size: many
j_call: TRBJ1-2

cdr3_nt: TGTGCCAGCAGTTTATGGGCTAGCGAGTACAATGAGCAGTTCTTC
cdr3_aa: CASSLWASEYNEQFF
d_call: -
v_call: TRBV27
clone_size: -
j_call: TRBJ2-1

cdr3_nt: TGTGCCAGCAGTGAAGTCGAAAGTAACACTGAAGCTTTCTTT
cdr3_aa: CASSEVESNTEAFF
d_call: -
v_call: TRBV2
clone_size: many
j_call: TRBJ1-1

cdr3_nt: TGTGCCAGCAGTTCCCTCGCCCCGACAGGGAGGGAACCGTTCTCCTACGAGCAGTACTTC
cdr3_aa: CASSSLAPTGREPFSYEQYF
d_call: -
v_call: TRBV28
clone_size: many
j_call: TRBJ2-7

cdr3_nt: TGTGCCAGCAGCTCTGGAGGGAGGGGGACAGATACGCAGTATTTT
cdr3_aa: CASSSGGRGTDTQYF
d_call: -
v_call: TRBV13
clone_size: -
j_call: TRBJ2-3

cdr3_nt: TGTGCCACCAGCAGAGATCCAGGGGGGAATCAGCCCCAGCATTTT
cdr3_aa: CATSRDPGGNQPQHF
d_call: TRBD1
v_call: TRBV15
clone_size: many
j_call: TRBJ1-5

cdr3_nt: TGTGCCAGCAGTCCTTCGGGACGTGAAAAACTGTTTTTT
cdr3_aa: CASSPSGREKLFF
d_call: -
v_call: TRBV2
clone_size: many
j_call: TRBJ1-4

cdr3_nt: TGTGCCAGCAGGCTCGGACAGTTGAACACTGAAGCTTTCTTT
cdr3_aa: CASRLGQLNTEAFF
d_call: -
v_call: TRBV6-1
clone_size: -
j_call: TRBJ1-1

cdr3_nt: TGTGCCAGCAGTTATAAGGGAGGCTACGAGCAGTACTTC
cdr3_aa: CASSYKGGYEQYF
d_call: -
v_call: TRBV6-5
clone_size: many
j_call: TRBJ2-7

cdr3_nt: TGTGCCAGCAGTTCCCAGGCGGAAGGCTGGCGTCAGCCCCAGCATTTT
cdr3_aa: CASSSQAEGWRQPQHF
d_call: -
v_call: TRBV6-2/TRBV6-3
clone_size: few
j_call: TRBJ1-5

cdr3_nt: TGTGCCAGTAGGGGACTAGCGGGGGTCTCCTACAATGAGCAGTTCTTC
cdr3_aa: CASRGLAGVSYNEQFF
d_call: TRBD2
v_call: TRBV19
clone_size: -
j_call: TRBJ2-1

cdr3_nt: TGCGCCAGCAGTGAATCCGGGGGACCGGTTTCCCCCCTCCACTTT
cdr3_aa: CASSESGGPVSPLHF
d_call: -
v_call: TRBV10-2
clone_size: -
j_call: TRBJ1-6

cdr3_nt: TGCGCCAGCAGCCGGCGGGAGAATTCCCCAGATACGCAGTATTTT
cdr3_aa: CASSRRENSPDTQYF
d_call: TRBD2
v_call: TRBV4-1
clone_size: -
j_call: TRBJ2-3

cdr3_nt: TGTGCCAGCAGTTTATCCGGGAACTATGGCTACACCTTC
cdr3_aa: CASSLSGNYGYTF
d_call: -
v_call: TRBV28
clone_size: many
j_call: TRBJ1-2

cdr3_nt: TGTGCCAGCAGCAGAGCACGGAGCTACACCTTC
cdr3_aa: CASSRARSYTF
d_call: -
v_call: TRBV11-2
clone_size: many
j_call: TRBJ1-2

cdr3_nt: TGCGCCAGCAGTTTAGGGTCGGGGACTAGCTACAATGAGCAGTTCTTC
cdr3_aa: CASSLGSGTSYNEQFF
d_call: TRBD2
v_call: TRBV5-1
clone_size: few
j_call: TRBJ2-1

cdr3_nt: TGTGCCACCAGCAGGGACACTGAAGCTTTCTTT
cdr3_aa: CATSRDTEAFF
d_call: -
v_call: TRBV15
clone_size: -
j_call: TRBJ1-1

cdr3_nt: TGTGCCAGCAGCTTGGTAGACAACTATGGCTACACCTTC
cdr3_aa: CASSLVDNYGYTF
d_call: -
v_call: TRBV5-4
clone_size: -
j_call: TRBJ1-2

cdr3_nt: TGCGCCAGCAGCTTACACGACAGGGGGCTTATCATGAACACTGAAGCTTTCTTT
cdr3_aa: CASSLHDRGLIMNTEAFF
d_call: TRBD1
v_call: TRBV5-1
clone_size: many
j_call: TRBJ1-1

cdr3_nt: TGTGCCAGCAGCGGAAGGAGGGGCGTGAGCACCGGGGAGCAGTACTTC
cdr3_aa: CASSGRRGVSTGEQYF
d_call: -
v_call: TRBV2
clone_size: -
j_call: TRBJ2-7

cdr3_nt: TGCGCCAGCAGCGGGGACAGTGCTAACTATGGCTACACCTTC
cdr3_aa: CASSGDSANYGYTF
d_call: TRBD1
v_call: TRBV5-1
clone_size: many
j_call: TRBJ1-2

cdr3_nt: TGTGCTAGTGGTTTGAGACTAGCGGAAGACACCGGGGAGCTGTTTTTT
cdr3_aa: CASGLRLAEDTGELFF
d_call: TRBD2
v_call: TRBV12-5
clone_size: many
j_call: TRBJ2-2

cdr3_nt: TGCGCCAGCAGCCACGGAGGGGATACCGGGGAGCTGTTTTTT
cdr3_aa: CASSHGGDTGELFF
d_call: -
v_call: TRBV4-1
clone_size: once
j_call: TRBJ2-2